These 27 T cell receptor beta chains originate from one sample sequenced in a study of shared clonotypes between healthy human individuals. Using immunoSEQ multiplex PCR, the repertoire was profiled, and TCRdb retains in-frame clones only, with some absent. This sample has approximately 600,000 clones, with approximately 95% found just once. CD8 cells classed as naive were CD45RO-negative and positively selected for CCR7, excluding terminally differentiated effector memory CD45RA+ cells. The source material was naive CD8+ T cells sorted from blood. The receptor source for this set is a woman under 40 in good health.

This chain links TRBV5-1 with TRBJ2-7, with TRBD2 identical over 7 bases. The CDR3 runs 17 residues. The V and J ends lost 3 bases and 0 bases, in that order; junction bases with no gene match: 12. The germline gives CDR1 SGHRS, CDR2 YFSETQ. In DNA, the CDR3 is TGCGCCAGCAGCTCGGCGGCGGGGCGGGAGTCCTCCTACGAGCAGTACTTC. This gives the protein CASSSAAGRESSYEQYF.

The rearrangement links TRBV28 to TRBJ1-5; D remains unclear. CDR3 length: 16 amino acids. The germline CDR1 and CDR2 sequences are MDHEN and SYDVKM. V was clipped by 6 bases and J by 0 bases, with 15 bases between them. This chain's CDR3 is CASSINGMYSNQPQHF. Here the CDR3 DNA reads TGTGCCAGCAGCATCAATGGTATGTATAGCAATCAGCCCCAGCATTTT.

In the case of this clone: The identical CDR3 is also encoded by other nucleotide sequences in the sample. The chain recombines TRBV14 with TRBJ2-7; TRBD1 matches 11 bases. After removal of 3 bases from V and 2 bases from J, the junction contained 0 bases not matched to a gene. Germline CDR1 is SGHDN and CDR2 is FVKESK. The CDR3 consists of 14 residues. The CDR3 is CASSQGQGAYEQYF. The DNA for the CDR3 is TGTGCCAGCAGCCAGGGACAGGGGGCCTACGAGCAGTACTTC.

The chain is built from TRBV27 and TRBJ1-1, with TRBD1 as a possible D gene (5 bases). The CDR3 has 14 residues. Trimming stripped 3 bases from V and 5 bases from J, with 13 bases between. Germline lookup yields CDR1 MNHEY and CDR2 SMNVEV (reference sequence). For the CDR3, the DNA is TGTGCCAGCAGTTTCTCCAGGGCCTCGACTGAAGCTTTCTTT. Translated: CASSFSRASTEAFF.

The gene calls are TRBV5-6 and TRBJ2-7; D unclear. CDR3 size: 13 residues. V was shortened by 2 bases and J by 7 bases, with 13 bases between the two germline ends. Germline lookup yields CDR1 SGHDT and CDR2 YYEEEE. CDR3 protein: CASSFTGQSEQYF. CDR3 DNA: TGTGCCAGCAGCTTTACTGGGCAATCTGAGCAGTACTTC. Based on the CDR3 plus reference TRBV5-6 and TRBJ2-7, the full variable domain is DAGVTQSPTHLIKTRGQQVTLRCSPKSGHDTVSWYQQALGQGPQFIFQYYEEEERQRGNFPDRFSGHQFPNYSSELNVNALLLGDSALYLCASSFTGQSEQYFGPGTRLTVT.

The chain couples TRBV29-1 to TRBJ2-1, with TRBD2 matching over 7 bases. The CDR3 length is 17 residues. Germline assignment: CDR1 SQVTM and CDR2 ANQGSEA. The V gene end was trimmed by 5 bases and the J gene end by 0 bases; junction bases not matched to a gene: 13. As DNA, the CDR3 is TGCAGCGTTCTGGGGGGGTTACTTCCAACCTCCTACAATGAGCAGTTCTTC. It yields the protein CSVLGGLLPTSYNEQFF.

The gene calls are TRBV11-2 and TRBJ2-3, with D unclear. The CDR3 consists of 18 residues. The germline V gene encodes CDR1 SGHAT and CDR2 FQNNGV. Trimming took off 0 bases at V and 0 bases at J, with 16 bases between the two ends. CDR3 DNA sequence: TGTGCCAGCAGCTTAGATCTCGGCGACCCACTTAGCACAGATACGCAGTATTTT. Protein sequence: CASSLDLGDPLSTDTQYF.

This sequence joins TRBV7-4 and TRBJ2-7; 7 bases match TRBD2. CDR1 and CDR2 (germline): SGHVT, SQSDAQ. The CDR3 has 9 residues. Trimming removed 10 bases from V and 7 bases from J; junction bases left unmatched: 1. The chain's CDR3 is CAIGGEQYF. CDR3 sequence (DNA): TGTGCCATCGGGGGGGAGCAGTACTTC.

V and J are TRBV2 and TRBJ2-1, with 8 bases that match TRBD2. Losses at the gene ends were 7 bases for V and 7 bases for J; bases not matched to a gene: 3. Germline V gives CDR1 SNHLY, CDR2 FYNNEI. The CDR3 extends over 12 amino acids. As DNA, the CDR3 is TGTGCCAGCAAGGGCGGGAGGAATGAGCAGTTCTTC. Amino acids: CASKGGRNEQFF.

Written as DNA, the CDR3 is TGTGCCAGCAGCTTAGCGGCTAGCGGGAGGGATTCGGTAGAGACCCAGTACTTC. It translates to CASSLAASGRDSVETQYF. This rearrangement joins TRBV11-2 to TRBJ2-5; 12 nucleotides align to TRBD2. V dropped 1 base and J dropped 4; count of bases not matched to a gene: 10. The CDR3 covers 18 residues. CDR1 is SGHAT, CDR2 FQNNGV, per germline.

This clone appeared once. This sequence joins TRBV29-1 and TRBJ1-2; 7 nucleotides line up with TRBD1. Looked up from germline, CDR1 is SQVTM and CDR2 is ANQGSEA. There are 17 residues in the CDR3. The J segment lost 4 bases and the V segment lost 2 bases, leaving 16 bases of the junction unmatched. The CDR3 loop reads CSVERRGLTGVAYGYTF. The CDR3 nucleotides read TGCAGCGTTGAAAGGAGGGGCCTTACAGGGGTGGCCTATGGCTACACCTTC.

The chain carries TRBV19 and TRBJ2-2; 16 bases line up with TRBD2. This CDR3 spans 17 amino acids. Germline-derived CDR1 and CDR2 are LNHDA and SQIVND (reference sequence). After removal of 8 bases from V and 4 bases from J, the junction contained 7 bases not matched to a gene. This CDR3 is CASAQGLAGGRTGELFF. The DNA of the CDR3 is TGTGCCAGTGCCCAGGGACTAGCGGGAGGGCGCACCGGGGAGCTGTTTTTT. The complete variable domain, with remaining parts taken from reference TRBV19 and TRBJ2-2, reads DGGITQSPKYLFRKEGQNVTLSCEQNLNHDAMYWYRQDPGQGLRLIYYSQIVNDFQKGDIAEGYSVSREKKESFPLTVTSAQKNPTAFYLCASAQGLAGGRTGELFFGEGSRLTVL.

This clone has just one count. This specimen includes other DNA sequences encoding the same CDR3. This chain uses TRBV2 with TRBJ1-2; D gene ambiguous. The CDR3 is 14 amino acids. Germline CDR1 is SNHLY and CDR2 is FYNNEI. V gave up 2 bases and J gave up 4 bases, with 11 bases separating them. The CDR3 loop is CASSEPGYGYGYTF. CDR3 coding DNA: TGTGCCAGCAGTGAACCCGGATATGGCTATGGCTACACCTTC.

The chain has TRBV19 and TRBJ2-1, with 7 bases identical to TRBD2. This CDR3 has 15 amino acids. Germline assignment: CDR1 LNHDA and CDR2 SQIVND (reference sequence). Trimming took 9 bases from V and 3 from J; bases not matched to a gene: 11. The CDR3 sequence: CASMTGGTIYNEQFF. As DNA, the CDR3 is TGTGCCAGCATGACGGGGGGTACGATCTACAATGAGCAGTTCTTC.

A few counts support this clone. The genes are TRBV20-1 and TRBJ1-1, with unresolved D. Germline V gene lookup returns CDR1 DFQATT and CDR2 SNEGSKA (reference sequence). The CDR3 runs to 10 residues. V lost 5 bases and J lost 8, with 9 bases in between. CDR3 nucleotide sequence: TGCAGTGCTGGTACACCGGAAGCTTTCTTT. Amino acid sequence: CSAGTPEAFF.

This clone was detected only a few times. The chain couples TRBV27 to TRBJ1-5, with 8 bases that match TRBD1. The V and J ends lost 4 bases and 0 bases, in that order; junction bases with no gene match: 8. Germline CDR1 MNHEY, CDR2 SMNVEV (reference sequence). The CDR3 sequence is 17 residues long. The CDR3 reads CASSSRPTGDSNQPQHF. The CDR3 DNA reads TGTGCCAGCAGTTCTCGACCGACAGGGGATAGCAATCAGCCCCAGCATTTT.

The J gene is TRBJ1-2, the V gene TRBV27; D is uncertain. CDR3 length: 15 amino acids. Trimming cost V 0 bases and J 2 bases, with 10 bases left between them. Germline CDR1 reads MNHEY; CDR2 reads SMNVEV (reference sequence). The chain's CDR3 is CASSLSGSTNYGYTF. CDR3 DNA sequence: TGTGCCAGCAGTTTATCGGGTAGTACCAACTATGGCTACACCTTC.

This clone was detected only once. This chain connects TRBV21-1 to TRBJ2-1; TRBD2 is the table's D call and was not checked against the DNA. TRBV21-1 is a known pseudogene. The CDR3 contains 15 residues. CDR3 in amino acids: CASSKPREGHDEQFF. For the CDR3, the DNA is TGTGCCAGCAGCAAACCCCGGGAGGGCCATGATGAGCAGTTCTTC.

The genes are TRBV11-2 and TRBJ1-4; possibly TRBD1 for D (5 bases). CDR1 is SGHAT and CDR2 is FQNNGV in the germline V gene. This CDR3 has 15 residues. The V gene lost 1 base and the J gene lost 8 bases, with 14 bases spanning the gap. CDR3 DNA sequence: TGTGCCAGCAGCTTAGGGTGGCAGGGAGGGGAAAAACTGTTTTTT. Translating gives CASSLGWQGGEKLFF.

This clone has only one observation. The rearrangement uses TRBV27 and TRBJ1-2, with a weak D call TRBD1 (5 bases). There are 16 residues in the CDR3. Germline V lookup: CDR1 MNHEY, CDR2 SMNVEV (reference sequence). V dropped 2 bases and J dropped 3 bases, with 16 bases sitting between them. CDR3 nucleotides: TGTGCCAGCAGTTTAAGCAGGGAAACTATCGACTATGGCTACACCTTC. This translates into CASSLSRETIDYGYTF.

This clone has a handful of counts. The sample carries other DNA sequences with the same CDR3. The chain joins TRBV28 to TRBJ2-1; D remains ambiguous. The ends were cut back, 3 bases at V and 3 bases at J, with 0 bases in the middle. CDR3 length: 11 amino acids. Germline V gives CDR1 MDHEN, CDR2 SYDVKM. CDR3 in amino acids: CASSFYNEQFF. CDR3 in DNA: TGTGCCAGCAGTTTCTACAATGAGCAGTTCTTC.

This clone was seen once. The chain has TRBV28 and TRBJ2-1; tentative D call: TRBD2 (9 bases). The length of the CDR3 is 23 residues. The V and J ends lost 5 bases and 3 bases respectively, with 38 bases between them. Germline lookup yields CDR1 MDHEN and CDR2 SYDVKM. This CDR3 reads CASSSHTKRTGFDLAGFYNEQFF. The CDR3 nucleotides are TGTGCCAGCAGTAGCCATACTAAACGGACAGGGTTTGACCTAGCGGGATTCTACAATGAGCAGTTCTTC.

This clone came up once. This chain connects TRBV28 to TRBJ2-1; no clear D gene. Germline V lookup: CDR1 MDHEN, CDR2 SYDVKM. This CDR3 is built from 12 residues. V lost 6 bases and J lost 3, with 6 bases in between. CDR3 sequence reads: CASSPDYNEQFF. For the CDR3, the DNA is TGTGCCAGCAGCCCTGACTACAATGAGCAGTTCTTC.

The chain is built from TRBV7-6 and TRBJ2-5; tentative D call: TRBD1 (5 bases). Trimming pared 2 bases from V and 3 bases from J, leaving 10 bases between. The CDR3 covers 14 residues. Germline CDR1 reads SGHVS; CDR2 reads FNYEAQ. The CDR3 DNA is TGTGCCAGCAGCTTATTAGTAGGGGAAGAGACCCAGTACTTC. The encoded protein is CASSLLVGEETQYF.

This clone was seen just once. At the DNA level, this CDR3 is encoded by other sequences in the same sample as well. J is TRBJ2-7 and V is TRBV28; 7 bases are a match to TRBD2. The CDR3 sequence is 11 residues long. The V gene end was trimmed by 6 bases and the J gene end by 7 bases; junction bases not matched to a gene: 3. CDR1 is MDHEN and CDR2 is SYDVKM in the germline V gene. CDR3 loop: CASSSGGEQYF. The CDR3 DNA reads as TGTGCCAGCAGCTCGGGGGGAGAGCAGTACTTC.

This clone was observed once. The rearrangement uses TRBV7-9 and TRBJ1-4; 10 nucleotides align to TRBD1. Trimming cost V 5 bases and J 5 bases; bases outside gene matches: 14. Per germline, CDR1 SEHNR and CDR2 FQNEAQ (reference sequence). This CDR3 has 18 amino acids. The CDR3 protein is CASSKGPGQGSQNEKLFF. Written as DNA, the CDR3 is TGTGCCAGCAGCAAGGGACCGGGACAGGGGTCCCAAAATGAAAAACTGTTTTTT.

This sequence joins TRBV7-2 and TRBJ2-5, with 11 bases matching TRBD2. Germline values: CDR1 SGHTA, CDR2 FQGNSA. This CDR3 has 15 amino acids. Losses at the gene ends were 1 base for V and 3 bases for J; bases not matched to a gene: 1. CDR3 sequence: CASSLELAGEETQYF. The CDR3 bases are TGTGCCAGCAGCTTAGAACTAGCGGGAGAAGAGACCCAGTACTTC.